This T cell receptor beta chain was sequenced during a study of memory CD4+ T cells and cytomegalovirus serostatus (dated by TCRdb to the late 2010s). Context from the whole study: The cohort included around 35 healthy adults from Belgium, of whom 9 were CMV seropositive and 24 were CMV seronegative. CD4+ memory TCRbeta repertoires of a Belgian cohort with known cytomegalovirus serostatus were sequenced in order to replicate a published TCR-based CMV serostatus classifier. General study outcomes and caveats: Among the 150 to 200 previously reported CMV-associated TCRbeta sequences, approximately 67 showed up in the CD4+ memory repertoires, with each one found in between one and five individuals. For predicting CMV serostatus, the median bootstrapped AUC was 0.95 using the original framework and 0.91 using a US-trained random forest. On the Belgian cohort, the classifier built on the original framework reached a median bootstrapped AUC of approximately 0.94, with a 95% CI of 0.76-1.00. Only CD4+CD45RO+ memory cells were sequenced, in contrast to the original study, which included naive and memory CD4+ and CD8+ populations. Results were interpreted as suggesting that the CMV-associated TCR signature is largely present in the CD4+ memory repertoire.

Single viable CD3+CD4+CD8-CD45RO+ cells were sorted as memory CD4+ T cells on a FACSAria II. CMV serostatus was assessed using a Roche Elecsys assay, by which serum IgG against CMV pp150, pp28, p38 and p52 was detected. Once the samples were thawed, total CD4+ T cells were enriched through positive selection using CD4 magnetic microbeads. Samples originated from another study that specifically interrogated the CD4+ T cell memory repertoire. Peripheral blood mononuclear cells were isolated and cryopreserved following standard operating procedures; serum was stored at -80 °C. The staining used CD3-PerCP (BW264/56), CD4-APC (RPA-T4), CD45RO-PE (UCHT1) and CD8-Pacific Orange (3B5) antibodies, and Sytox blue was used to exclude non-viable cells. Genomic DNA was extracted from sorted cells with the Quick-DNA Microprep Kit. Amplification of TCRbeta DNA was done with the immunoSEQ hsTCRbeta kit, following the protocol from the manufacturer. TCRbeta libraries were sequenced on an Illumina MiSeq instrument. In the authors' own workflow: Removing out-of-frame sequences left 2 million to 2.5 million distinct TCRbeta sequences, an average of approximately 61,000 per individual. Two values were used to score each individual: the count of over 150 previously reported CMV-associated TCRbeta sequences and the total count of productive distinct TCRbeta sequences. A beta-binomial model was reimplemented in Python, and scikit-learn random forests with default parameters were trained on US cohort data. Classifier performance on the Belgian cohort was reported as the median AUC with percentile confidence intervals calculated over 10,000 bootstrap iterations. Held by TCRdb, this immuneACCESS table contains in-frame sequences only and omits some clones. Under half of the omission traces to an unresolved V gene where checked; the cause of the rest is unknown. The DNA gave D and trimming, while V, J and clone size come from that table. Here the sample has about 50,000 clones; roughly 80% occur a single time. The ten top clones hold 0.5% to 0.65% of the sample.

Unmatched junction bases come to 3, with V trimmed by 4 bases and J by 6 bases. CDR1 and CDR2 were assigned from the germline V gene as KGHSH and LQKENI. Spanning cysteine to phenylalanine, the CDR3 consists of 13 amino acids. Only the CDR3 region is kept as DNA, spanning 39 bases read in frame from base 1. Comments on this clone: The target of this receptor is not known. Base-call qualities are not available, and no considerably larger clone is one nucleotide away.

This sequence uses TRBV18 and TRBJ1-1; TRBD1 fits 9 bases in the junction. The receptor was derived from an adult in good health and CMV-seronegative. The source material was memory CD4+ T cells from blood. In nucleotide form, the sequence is TGTGCCAGCTCACTCACAGGGGGCCCTGAAGCTTTCTTT. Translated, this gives CASSLTGGPEAFF.